These T cell receptor beta chains were read from a single sample in a study of Ad26.COV2.S vaccination and SARS-CoV-2 variants. Profiled with immunoSEQ multiplex PCR; TCRdb holds only in-frame clones, not every one. The sample carries around 450,000 clones, 75% to 95% recorded once. The sequenced sample was peripheral blood, obtained in a trial of Ad26.COV2.S vaccine versus placebo. These receptors were obtained from a person aged 18-65 years who received the Ad26.COV2.S COVID-19 vaccine or a placebo. CDR3s include the opening cysteine and the closing phenylalanine or tryptophan. The D gene is left open where the match is weak. Only some rows state a clone size, as once, few, many or a class for expanded clones.

d_call	clone_size	j_call	v_call	cdr3_aa	cdr3_nt
.	.	TRBJ1-1	TRBV28	CASSSFRGSTEAFF	TGTGCCAGCAGCTCCTTTAGGGGTTCCACTGAAGCTTTCTTT
TRBD1	.	TRBJ1-1	TRBV7-9	CASSLGQGVGEAFF	TGTGCCAGCAGCTTAGGCCAGGGGGTGGGTGAAGCTTTCTTT
.	once	TRBJ2-2	TRBV21-1	CASRWARLGREITGELFF	TGTGCCAGCAGATGGGCGCGTCTAGGGAGGGAGATTACCGGGGAGCTGTTTTTT
.	.	TRBJ2-6	TRBV7-9	CASQARVSGSGANVLTF	TGTGCCAGCCAAGCGCGGGTTTCAGGGTCTGGGGCCAACGTCCTGACTTTC
.	.	TRBJ1-1	TRBV4-1	CASSQDEGPDTEAFF	TGCGCCAGCAGCCAAGACGAGGGGCCGGACACTGAAGCTTTCTTT
.	.	TRBJ2-3	TRBV6-5	CASSYSGDTQYF	TGTGCCAGCAGTTACTCAGGGGATACGCAGTATTTT
TRBD1	many	TRBJ1-1	TRBV7-6	CASSPYRGGQRNTEAFF	TGTGCCAGCAGCCCCTATAGGGGGGGACAGAGGAACACTGAAGCTTTCTTT
.	.	TRBJ2-3	TRBV27	CASRVTDTQYF	TGTGCCAGCAGAGTCACAGATACGCAGTATTTT
TRBD2	.	TRBJ2-1	TRBV7-8	CASSSPRGREAYNEQFF	TGTGCCAGCAGCTCACCTAGAGGGCGGGAGGCTTACAATGAGCAGTTCTTC
.	.	TRBJ1-1	TRBV9	CASSVGQGNTEAFF	TGTGCCAGCAGCGTAGGCCAGGGGAACACTGAAGCTTTCTTT
.	once	TRBJ2-7	TRBV28	CASSGGLYEQYF	TGTGCCAGCAGCGGCGGCCTTTACGAGCAGTACTTC
.	.	TRBJ1-5	TRBV28	CASSGAGDQPQHF	TGTGCCAGCAGTGGGGCAGGGGATCAGCCCCAGCATTTT
.	.	TRBJ2-3	TRBV27	CASSQGGVWAGDTQYF	TGTGCCAGCAGCCAGGGCGGGGTCTGGGCCGGAGATACGCAGTATTTT
TRBD2	.	TRBJ2-5	TRBV6-5	CASSSMTSGYQETQYF	TGTGCCAGCAGTTCAATGACTAGCGGGTACCAAGAGACCCAGTACTTC
.	.	TRBJ1-2	TRBV9	CASSVGGSADYGYTF	TGTGCCAGCAGCGTAGGAGGGTCAGCGGACTATGGCTACACCTTC
.	.	TRBJ1-2	TRBV5-4	CASSFLNVNYGYTF	TGTGCCAGCAGCTTCTTGAACGTTAACTATGGCTACACCTTC
TRBD2	.	TRBJ2-5	TRBV12-3/TRBV12-4	CASRTSGGETQYF	TGTGCCAGCAGAACGTCCGGGGGGGAGACCCAGTACTTC
TRBD2	.	TRBJ2-1	TRBV15	CATSRDFGSGSGNEQFF	TGTGCCACCAGCAGAGATTTTGGTAGCGGGAGTGGGAATGAGCAGTTCTTC
.	.	TRBJ2-6	TRBV6-2/TRBV6-3	CASSPNRDSGANVLTF	TGTGCCAGCAGTCCCAACAGGGATTCTGGGGCCAACGTCCTGACTTTC
.	.	TRBJ2-7	TRBV2	CASSRDFGEQYF	TGTGCCAGCAGTCGGGACTTCGGCGAGCAGTACTTC
TRBD1	.	TRBJ1-5	TRBV19	CASSSRDRGFNQPQHF	TGTGCCAGTAGTAGTAGGGACAGGGGATTCAATCAGCCCCAGCATTTT
TRBD1	.	TRBJ1-1	TRBV5-4	CASSLSGGTEAFF	TGTGCCAGCAGCTTATCAGGGGGCACTGAAGCTTTCTTT
.	.	TRBJ1-1	TRBV11-3	CASSPGGRGTEAFF	TGTGCCAGCAGCCCCGGCGGGCGCGGGACTGAAGCTTTCTTT
.	.	TRBJ2-5	TRBV28	CASSLVAETQYF	TGTGCCAGCAGTTTGGTTGCGGAGACCCAGTACTTC
.	once	TRBJ2-7	TRBV6-5	CASRRDTDSYEQYF	TGTGCCAGCAGGAGAGACACTGACTCCTACGAGCAGTACTTC
TRBD1	.	TRBJ2-7	TRBV6-4	CASSDSGGGSYEQYF	TGTGCCAGCAGTGACTCAGGGGGCGGGTCCTACGAGCAGTACTTC
.	.	TRBJ2-7	TRBV5-1	CASSLEDVSYEQYF	TGCGCCAGCAGCTTGGAAGATGTCAGCTACGAGCAGTACTTC
TRBD1	.	TRBJ2-3	TRBV11-3	CASSRGQETDTQYF	TGTGCCAGCAGCCGGGGACAGGAGACAGATACGCAGTATTTT
.	.	TRBJ2-1	TRBV28	CASTPRRIYNEQFF	TGTGCCAGCACCCCGAGGAGAATCTACAATGAGCAGTTCTTC
.	once	TRBJ2-1	TRBV3-1/TRBV3-2	CASSQDPGDNEQFF	TGTGCCAGCAGCCAAGACCCGGGGGACAATGAGCAGTTCTTC
.	.	TRBJ2-6	TRBV12-3/TRBV12-4	CASRYSGANVLTF	TGTGCCAGCAGATACTCTGGGGCCAACGTCCTGACTTTC
TRBD1	.	TRBJ2-1	TRBV2	CASSVYRGTEQFF	TGTGCCAGCAGTGTTTACAGGGGGACTGAGCAGTTCTTC
.	.	TRBJ2-1	TRBV18	CASSPVDLSYNEQFF	TGTGCCAGCTCACCAGTAGATCTCTCCTACAATGAGCAGTTCTTC
.	once	TRBJ2-2	TRBV21-1	CASSKRGQREGDGELFF	TGTGCCAGCAGCAAACGCGGCCAGCGGGAGGGAGACGGGGAGCTGTTTTTT
.	.	TRBJ1-2	TRBV30	CAWSSQTANYGYTF	TGTGCCTGGAGTTCTCAGACAGCAAACTATGGCTACACCTTC
TRBD2	once	TRBJ2-3	TRBV30	CAWSVRSGRAIDTQYF	TGTGCCTGGAGTGTACGGAGCGGGAGGGCCATAGATACGCAGTATTTT
.	.	TRBJ1-6	TRBV7-2	CASSLMQTANSPLHF	TGTGCCAGCAGCCTAATGCAGACGGCAAATTCACCCCTCCACTTT
.	.	TRBJ1-2	TRBV2	CASPRPPGGYTF	TGTGCCAGCCCCCGGCCCCCCGGCGGCTACACCTTC
.	.	TRBJ2-5	TRBV2	CASSIQGQETQYF	TGTGCCAGCAGTATCCAGGGCCAAGAGACCCAGTACTTC
.	once	TRBJ2-6	TRBV14	CATLGSGANVLTF	TGTGCCACTCTTGGCTCTGGGGCCAACGTCCTGACTTTC
TRBD2	once	TRBJ2-1	TRBV5-5	CASSLAPAGLNEQFF	TGTGCCAGCAGCTTGGCCCCAGCGGGGCTCAATGAGCAGTTCTTC
.	.	TRBJ2-2	TRBV7-9	CASSEWLATGELFF	TGTGCCAGCAGCGAATGGCTAGCCACCGGGGAGCTGTTTTTT
TRBD1	.	TRBJ2-7	TRBV6-6	CASSSDREPYEQYF	TGTGCCAGCAGTTCCGACAGGGAACCTTACGAGCAGTACTTC
TRBD2	.	TRBJ2-1	TRBV7-9	CASRQTSGTEQFF	TGTGCCAGCAGGCAGACTAGCGGGACTGAGCAGTTCTTC
TRBD2	once	TRBJ2-1	TRBV6-2/TRBV6-3	CASSYPAGGRNEQFF	TGTGCCAGCAGTTATCCAGCGGGGGGACGGAATGAGCAGTTCTTC